The 15 T cell receptor beta chains reported below all come from one sample, sequenced in a study of molecular identifiers for immune sequencing clone quantification (dated by TCRdb to the late 2010s). The library was generated by PCR. For sequencing, a NextSeq 500 was employed. TCRdb reprocessed the public reads (quality trimming at Q25 with fastp, clone calling with MiXCR) and kept in-frame beta chains. Rows matching on CDR3 protein sequence are summarized as one entry with the most common DNA and genes. The sample table holds over 550,000 distinct CDR3 sequences, of which over 25% were seen once. About 0.81% of the sample comes from the top ten. Input material: naive CD8+ T cells from blood, with Jurkat cell RNA spiked in. The sample's cell subset or site label, in plain terms: FACS-sorted CD8+CD4-CCR7+CD45RA+ naive T cells. These receptor sequences come from a human donor in good health. Some libraries in this study had Jurkat cell RNA spiked in.

Comment on this clonotype: This may arise from a read error, as a much more abundant clone is one base away. V is TRBV6-2 or TRBV6-3 and J is TRBJ2-5, with TRBD1 matching 7 bases. From germline, CDR1 is MNHEY and CDR2 SVGEGT. The CDR3 length is 14 residues. CDR3 sequence: CASSLRQGQETQCF. For the CDR3, the DNA is TGTGCCAGCAGCCTCCGACAGGGCCAAGAGACCCAGTGCTTC.

This clonotype was observed at least ten times. This chain links TRBV19 with TRBJ2-5; D is unclear. The CDR3 has 16 amino acids. CDR1 is LNHDA and CDR2 is SQIVND in the germline V gene (reference sequence). Between the trimmed V and J ends, which lost 5 bases and 2 bases, there was a span of 18 bases. CDR3 bases: TGTGCCAGTAGTCCACTTCACGAGACGTTTCAAGAGACCCAGTACTTC. Its translation: CASSPLHETFQETQYF.

This clonotype showed up many times. This rearrangement joins TRBV29-1 to TRBJ1-1; unclear D gene. V dropped 6 bases and J dropped 3 bases, with 14 bases sitting between them. This CDR3 is 13 amino acids long. Germline loops: CDR1 SQVTM, CDR2 ANQGSEA. CDR3 loop: CSVRPTGDTEAFF. DNA for the CDR3: TGCAGCGTAAGACCCACTGGAGACACTGAAGCTTTCTTT.

This clonotype was detected many times. The CDR3 protein is CASSLEDISTDTQYF. CDR3 nucleotide sequence: TGCGCCAGCAGCTTGGAAGACATAAGCACAGATACGCAGTATTTT. The rearrangement links TRBV5-1 to TRBJ2-3; D call uncertain. This CDR3 is 15 amino acids long. Looked up from germline, CDR1 is SGHRS and CDR2 is YFSETQ. The V gene lost 0 bases and the J gene lost 0 bases, with 8 bases spanning the gap.

This chain joins TRBV13 and TRBJ2-7, with D hard to call. Trimming stripped 5 bases from V and 0 bases from J, with 14 bases between. Germline V gene sequence: CDR1 PRHDT, CDR2 FYEKMQ (reference sequence). This CDR3 is built from 15 residues. CDR3 DNA sequence: TGTGCCAGCAGCCCCCGGACGGATAGCTCCTACGAGCAGTACTTC. Its translation is CASSPRTDSSYEQYF. Using reference TRBV13 and TRBJ2-7 for the parts outside the CDR3, the full variable domain is AAGVIQSPRHLIKEKRETATLKCYPIPRHDTVYWYQQGPGQDPQFLISFYEKMQSDKGSIPDRFSAQQFSDYHSELNMSSLELGDSALYFCASSPRTDSSYEQYFGPGTRLTVT.

This clonotype was seen a handful of times. CDR3: CASSREDRGETQYF. The CDR3 DNA reads as TGCGCCAGCAGCCGAGAGGACAGGGGAGAGACCCAGTACTTC. The V gene is TRBV4-3, the J gene TRBJ2-5; 9 bases agree with TRBD1. The germline V gene encodes CDR1 LGHNA and CDR2 YSLEER. With V trimmed by 4 bases and J by 4 bases, 4 bases remained unmatched. This CDR3 has 14 amino acids.

This clonotype was seen more than once but under ten times. The rearrangement uses TRBV9 and TRBJ2-5, with 12 positions matching TRBD2. This CDR3 comprises 16 residues. Trimming took 7 bases from V and 3 from J; bases not matched to a gene: 10. Germline-derived CDR1 and CDR2 are SGDLS and YYNGEE. CDR3 coding DNA: TGTGCCAGCCAGCCTCTGACTAGCGGGGGAGAAGAGACCCAGTACTTC. Translation gives CASQPLTSGGEETQYF. Full variable domain (rest looked up from reference TRBV9 and TRBJ2-5): DSGVTQTPKHLITATGQRVTLRCSPRSGDLSVYWYQQSLDQGLQFLIQYYNGEERAKGNILERFSAQQFPDLHSELNLSSLELGDSALYFCASQPLTSGGEETQYFGPGTRLLVL.

Notes on this clonotype: The junction departs from the called germline gene at one end, perhaps through a read error. The CDR3 loop is CAVSVSSGGTYEQYF. CDR3 coding DNA: TGTGCCGTCAGTGTTTCCAGCGGGGGGACCTACGAGCAGTACTTC. This chain joins TRBV10-3 and TRBJ2-7, with 9 bases that match TRBD2. Germline CDR1 is ENHRY and CDR2 is SYGVKD. The CDR3 runs to 15 residues.

A few counts support this clonotype. This chain connects TRBV7-9 to TRBJ2-1, with D possibly TRBD2 on 5 matching bases. Germline CDR1 SEHNR, CDR2 FQNEAQ (reference sequence). Trimming left V 8 bases short and J 3 bases short, with 11 bases between. The CDR3 sequence is 13 residues long. The CDR3 spells CASLEADYNEQFF. DNA for the CDR3: TGTGCCAGCCTGGAGGCGGACTACAATGAGCAGTTCTTC.

The V call is TRBV4-3, the J call TRBJ2-2; TRBD1 matches 10 bases. Germline CDR1 is LGHNA and CDR2 is YSLEER. CDR3 length equals 14 residues. With V trimmed by 4 bases and J by 10 bases, 6 bases remained unmatched. The CDR3 coding sequence is TGCGCCAGCAGCCGGGACAGGGGTATGGAGGAGCTGTTTTTT. Encoded protein: CASSRDRGMEELFF.

Ten or more counts support this clonotype. The chain couples TRBV7-6 to TRBJ2-5; no clear D gene. Trimming cost V 1 base and J 2 bases, with 11 bases left between them. Germline values: CDR1 SGHVS, CDR2 FNYEAQ. The CDR3 contains 15 residues. CDR3 nucleotides: TGTGCCAGCAGCTTAGAATTGCGAGCTCAAGAGACCCAGTACTTC. Protein product: CASSLELRAQETQYF.

Ten or more counts support this clonotype. This rearrangement joins TRBV30 to TRBJ2-3; perhaps TRBD1 as D (5 bases). The V end was cut by 1 base, the J end by 6 bases, with 11 bases between. CDR1 GTSNPN and CDR2 SVGIG come from the germline V gene (reference sequence). The CDR3 length is 13 residues. This chain's CDR3 is CAWSAGFSDTQYF. CDR3 bases: TGTGCCTGGAGTGCAGGGTTTTCGGATACGCAGTATTTT. The whole variable domain, remainder taken from reference TRBV30 and TRBJ2-3, is SQTIHQWPATLVQPVGSPLSLECTVEGTSNPNLYWYRQAAGRGLQLLFYSVGIGQISSEVPQNLSASRPQDRQFILSSKKLLLSDSGFYLCAWSAGFSDTQYFGPGTRLTVL.

As regards this clonotype: Possible read error: a much larger clone is one base away. V and J are TRBV14 and TRBJ2-7; no clear D. The CDR3 totals 14 residues. Germline assignment: CDR1 SGHDN and CDR2 FVKESK. CDR3 DNA sequence: TGTGCCAGCAGCTTCAGAATTAACTCCTACGAGCGGTACTTC. It is translated as CASSFRINSYERYF.

V is TRBV4-3 and J is TRBJ1-2; the D gene is possibly TRBD1 (5 bases). Trimming took 2 bases from V and 3 from J, leaving 19 bases between them. Germline CDR1 and CDR2: LGHNA and YSLEER. This CDR3 has 17 amino acids. CDR3 nucleotides: TGCGCCAGCAGCCAATATCCGGGACCCCCTGGGGACTATGGCTACACCTTC. Amino acid sequence: CASSQYPGPPGDYGYTF.

A few counts support this clonotype. V and J are TRBV4-1 and TRBJ2-1; 13 bases line up with TRBD2. The CDR3 runs to 19 residues. J was trimmed by 4 bases and V by 2 bases; bases with no gene match: 11. The germline CDR1 and CDR2 sequences are MGHRA and YSYEKL. For the CDR3, the DNA is TGCGCCAGCAGCCAAAAACTAGCGGGAGGGCTCTCGCTATACAATGAGCAGTTCTTC. Residues: CASSQKLAGGLSLYNEQFF.